The 2 T cell receptor beta chains reported below all come from one sample, sequenced in a study of blood T cell repertoires in COVID-19. The protocol was immunoSEQ multiplex PCR, while the TCRdb copy is restricted to in-frame clones and leaves out a portion. Here the sample spans around 700,000 clones, 90% being singletons. The sequencing input was peripheral blood. The receptor set was obtained from a woman aged 18-29 years with acute or convalescent COVID-19.

The J gene is TRBJ1-5, the V gene TRBV5-6, with 10 bases matching TRBD1. The germline V gene has CDR1 SGHDT and CDR2 YYEEEE. The length of the CDR3 is 14 residues. V was pared by 4 bases and J by 7 bases, with 5 bases of the junction left unmatched. CDR3 sequence reads: CASSTGTGVQPQHF. The DNA for the CDR3 is TGTGCCAGCAGCACGGGGACAGGGGTCCAGCCCCAGCATTTT.

The V gene is TRBV7-3, the J gene TRBJ2-1, with D tentatively TRBD2 (5 bases). Germline V gene lookup returns CDR1 SGHTA and CDR2 FQGTGA. V was trimmed by 5 bases and J by 10 bases, leaving 12 bases between them. The CDR3 totals 12 residues. The CDR3 nucleotides are TGTGCCAGCAGCCCAAGCCGCGGGGAGCAGTTCTTC. Its translation is CASSPSRGEQFF.